This entry describes one T cell receptor (beta chain). This entry belongs to a study of chemoradiotherapy in HPV16-positive cancers. V gave up 11 bases and J gave up 4 bases, with 18 bases separating them. CDR3 length: 13 amino acids. Germline CDR1 MNHEY, CDR2 SMNVEV (reference sequence). Measured with immunoSEQ multiplex PCR; TCRdb has only the in-frame clones, and not every one. Among roughly 11,000 clones listed, roughly 90% were seen once. The TCR was taken from a human donor with HPV-associated anogenital cancer. The sequences come from blood, collected from a patient who underwent chemoradiotherapy. The chain links TRBV27 to TRBJ2-7; D gene unclear. The chain's CDR3 is CAGLLRSYYEQYF. The CDR3 coding sequence is TGTGCCGGCCTCCTCCGAAGTTATTACGAGCAGTACTTC.